Here is one T cell receptor beta chain with its context. The antigen is unknown. Trimming cost V 6 bases and J 1 base, with 12 bases left between them. Germline V lookup: CDR1 LNHDA, CDR2 SQIVND (reference sequence). The CDR3 contains 14 residues. This record belongs to a study of T-cell memory formation after mild COVID-19. Broader study findings: Later expanders leaned toward CD4+, whereas clones contracting from day 15 to 85 were balanced CD4/CD8. Within pre-infection memory, some responding clones were found, suggesting cross-reactive memory joined.

TCRdb reanalysed the 5' RACE reads using MiXCR and keeps one entry per CDR3 protein. The sample consists of around 110,000 distinct CDR3 sequences, approximately 15% of them appearing once. V usage is TRBV19 and J usage is TRBJ1-1; D is unresolved. Sequencing was performed on PBMCs or a T cell subset sorted from them (not recorded which). This receptor was obtained from an adult woman who had mild COVID-19 (a few samples of this study predate the infection). Cell type and time point are not known. The CDR3 loop reads CASRGFWGNTEAFF. The CDR3 DNA sequence: TGTGCCAGTAGAGGGTTTTGGGGGAACACTGAAGCTTTCTTT.